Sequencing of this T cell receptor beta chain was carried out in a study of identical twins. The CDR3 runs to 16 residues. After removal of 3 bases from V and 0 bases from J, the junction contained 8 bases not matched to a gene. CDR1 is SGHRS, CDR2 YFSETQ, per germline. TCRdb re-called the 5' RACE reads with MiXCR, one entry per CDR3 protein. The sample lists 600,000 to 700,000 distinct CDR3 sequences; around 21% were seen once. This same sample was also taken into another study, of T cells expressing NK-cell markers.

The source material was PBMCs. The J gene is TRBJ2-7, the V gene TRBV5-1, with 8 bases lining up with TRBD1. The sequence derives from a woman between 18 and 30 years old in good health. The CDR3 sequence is CASSSSGTGYSYEQYF. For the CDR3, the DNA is TGCGCCAGCAGCTCATCCGGGACAGGATACTCCTACGAGCAGTACTTC.